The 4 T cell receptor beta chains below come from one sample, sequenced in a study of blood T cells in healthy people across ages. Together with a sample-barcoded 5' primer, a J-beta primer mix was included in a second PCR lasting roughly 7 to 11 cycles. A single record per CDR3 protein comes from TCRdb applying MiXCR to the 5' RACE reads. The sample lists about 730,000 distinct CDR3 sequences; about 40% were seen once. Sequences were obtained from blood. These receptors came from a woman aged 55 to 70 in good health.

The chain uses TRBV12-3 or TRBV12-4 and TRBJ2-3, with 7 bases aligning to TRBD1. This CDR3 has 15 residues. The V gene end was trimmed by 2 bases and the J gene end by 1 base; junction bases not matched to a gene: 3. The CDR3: CASSLLGQGTDTQYF. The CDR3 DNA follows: TGTGCCAGCAGTTTATTAGGACAGGGCACAGATACGCAGTATTTT.

The chain's CDR3 is CASSLAAASGGVLNEQFF. CDR3 DNA: TGTGCCAGCAGCTTAGCGGCTGCTAGCGGGGGGGTCCTCAATGAGCAGTTCTTC. The gene calls are TRBV7-9 and TRBJ2-1; TRBD2 matches 12 bases. From germline, CDR1 is SEHNR and CDR2 FQNEAQ (reference sequence). J lost 6 bases, V lost 0 bases, and 9 bases had no gene match. This CDR3 region has 18 residues. Using reference TRBV7-9 and TRBJ2-1 for the parts outside the CDR3, the full variable domain is DTGVSQNPRHKITKRGQNVTFRCDPISEHNRLYWYRQTLGQGPEFLTYFQNEAQLEKSRLLSDRFSAERPKGSFSTLEIQRTEQGDSAMYLCASSLAAASGGVLNEQFFGPGTRLTVL.

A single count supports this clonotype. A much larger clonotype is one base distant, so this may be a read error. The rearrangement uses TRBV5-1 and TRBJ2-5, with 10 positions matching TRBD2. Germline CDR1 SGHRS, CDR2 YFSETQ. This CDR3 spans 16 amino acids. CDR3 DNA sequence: TGCGTCAGCAGCTTCGTACTAGCGGGGAGTCAAGAGACCCAGTACTTC. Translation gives CVSSFVLAGSQETQYF. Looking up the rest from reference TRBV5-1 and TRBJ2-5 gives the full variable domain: KAGVTQTPRYLIKTRGQQVTLSCSPISGHRSVSWYQQTPGQGLQFLFEYFSETQRNKGNFPGRFSGRQFSNSRSEMNVSTLELGDSALYLCVSSFVLAGSQETQYFGPGTRLLVL.

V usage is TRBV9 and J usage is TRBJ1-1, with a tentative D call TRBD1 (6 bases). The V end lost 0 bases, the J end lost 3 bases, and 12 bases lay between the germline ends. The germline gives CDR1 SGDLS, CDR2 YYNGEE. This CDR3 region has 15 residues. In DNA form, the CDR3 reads TGTGCCAGCAGCGTAGGGGGGCGGCAGGACACTGAAGCTTTCTTT. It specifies CASSVGGRQDTEAFF.